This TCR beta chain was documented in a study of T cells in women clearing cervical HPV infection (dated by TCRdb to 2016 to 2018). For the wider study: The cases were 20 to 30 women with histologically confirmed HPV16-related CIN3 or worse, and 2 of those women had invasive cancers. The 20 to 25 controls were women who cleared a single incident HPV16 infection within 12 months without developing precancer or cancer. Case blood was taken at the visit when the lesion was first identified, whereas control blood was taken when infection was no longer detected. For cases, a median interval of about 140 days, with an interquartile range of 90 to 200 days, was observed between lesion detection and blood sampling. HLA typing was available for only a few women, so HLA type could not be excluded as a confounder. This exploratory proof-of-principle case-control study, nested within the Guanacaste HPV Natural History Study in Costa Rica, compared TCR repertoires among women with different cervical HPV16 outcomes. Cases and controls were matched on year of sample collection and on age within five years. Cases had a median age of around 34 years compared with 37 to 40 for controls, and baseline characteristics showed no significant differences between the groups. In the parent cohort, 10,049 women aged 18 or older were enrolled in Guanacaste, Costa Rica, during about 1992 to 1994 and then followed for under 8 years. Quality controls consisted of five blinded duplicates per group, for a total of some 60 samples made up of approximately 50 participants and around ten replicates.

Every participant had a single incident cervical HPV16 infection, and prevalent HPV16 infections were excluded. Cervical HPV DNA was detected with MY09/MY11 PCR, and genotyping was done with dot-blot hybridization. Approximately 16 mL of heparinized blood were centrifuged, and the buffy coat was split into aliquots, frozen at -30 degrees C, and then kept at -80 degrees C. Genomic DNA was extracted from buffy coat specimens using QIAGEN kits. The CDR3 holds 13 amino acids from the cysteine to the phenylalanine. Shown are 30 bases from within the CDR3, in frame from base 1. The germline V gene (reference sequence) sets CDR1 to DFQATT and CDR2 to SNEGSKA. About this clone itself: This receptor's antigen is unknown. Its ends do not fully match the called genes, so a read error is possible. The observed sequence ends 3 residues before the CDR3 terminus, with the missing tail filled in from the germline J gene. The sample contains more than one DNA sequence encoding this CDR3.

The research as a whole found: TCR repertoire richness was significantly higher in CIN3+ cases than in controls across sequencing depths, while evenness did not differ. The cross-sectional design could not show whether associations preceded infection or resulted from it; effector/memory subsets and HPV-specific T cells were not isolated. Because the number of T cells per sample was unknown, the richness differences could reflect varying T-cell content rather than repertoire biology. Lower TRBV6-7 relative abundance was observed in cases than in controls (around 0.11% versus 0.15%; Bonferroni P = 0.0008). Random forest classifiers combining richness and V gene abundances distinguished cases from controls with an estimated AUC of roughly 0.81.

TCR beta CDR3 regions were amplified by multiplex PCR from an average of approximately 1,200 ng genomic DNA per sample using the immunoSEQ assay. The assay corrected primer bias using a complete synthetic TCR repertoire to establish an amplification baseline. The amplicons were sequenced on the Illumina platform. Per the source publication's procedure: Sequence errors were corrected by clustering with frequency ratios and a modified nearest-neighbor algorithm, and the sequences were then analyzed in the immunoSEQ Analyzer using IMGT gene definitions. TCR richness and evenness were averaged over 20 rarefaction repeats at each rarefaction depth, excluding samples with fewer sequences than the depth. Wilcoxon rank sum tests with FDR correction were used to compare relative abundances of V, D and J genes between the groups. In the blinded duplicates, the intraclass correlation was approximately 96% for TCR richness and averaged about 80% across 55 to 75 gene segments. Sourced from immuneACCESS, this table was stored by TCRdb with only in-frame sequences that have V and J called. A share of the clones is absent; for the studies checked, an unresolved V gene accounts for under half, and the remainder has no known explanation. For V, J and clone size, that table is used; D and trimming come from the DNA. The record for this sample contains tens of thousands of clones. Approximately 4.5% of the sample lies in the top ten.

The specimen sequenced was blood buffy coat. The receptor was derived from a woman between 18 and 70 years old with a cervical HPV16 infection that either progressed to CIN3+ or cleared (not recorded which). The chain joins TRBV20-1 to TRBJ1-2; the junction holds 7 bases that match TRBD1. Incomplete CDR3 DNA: TGCAGTGCTCGGACAGGAGTAGGCTATGGA. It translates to CSARTGVGYG. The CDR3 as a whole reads CSARTGVGYGYTF.